This is a list of T cell receptor beta chains from one sample in a study of cytomegalovirus exposure and HLA in healthy donors. TCRdb keeps only in-frame clones here, not all; method: immunoSEQ multiplex PCR. This table has fewer than 200,000 clones, roughly 80% appearing once. Material: PBMCs. All receptors come from a woman younger than 35 in good health and CMV-seronegative. Both conserved end residues are part of each CDR3. The D gene is left open where the match is weak. Only some rows state a clone size, as once, few, many or a class for expanded clones.

TRBJ2-7	.	TRBV11-3	TRBD1	TGTGCCAGCAGCTTCCGGGCAGGGGGCTCCTACGAGCAGTACTTC	CASSFRAGGSYEQYF
TRBJ2-3	.	TRBV7-2	.	TGTGCCAGCAGAAGTAGATCGGGCACAGATACGCAGTATTTT	CASRSRSGTDTQYF
TRBJ2-1	.	TRBV5-4	TRBD2	TGTGCCAGCAGCATGGGACTAGCGGATTACAATGAGCAGTTCTTC	CASSMGLADYNEQFF
TRBJ2-1	.	TRBV10-3	TRBD2	TGTGCCATCAGTGACACTCTAGCGGGAGGGGCTTACAATGAGCAGTTCTTC	CAISDTLAGGAYNEQFF
TRBJ2-1	.	TRBV10-3	TRBD2	TGTGCCATCAGGGGGACTAGCTCTGAGCAGTTCTTC	CAIRGTSSEQFF
TRBJ1-1	.	TRBV29-1	TRBD1	TGCAGCGTTGATACGGGACAGGGGTTGAACACTGAAGCTTTCTTT	CSVDTGQGLNTEAFF
TRBJ2-3	.	TRBV7-2	TRBD2	TGTGCCAGCAGCTCAGCGGGAGGGCACCGGGGCACAGATACGCAGTATTTT	CASSSAGGHRGTDTQYF
TRBJ1-2	.	TRBV5-4	TRBD1	TGTGCCAGCAGCTCCCGGACAGGGGGAAACTATGGCTACACCTTC	CASSSRTGGNYGYTF
TRBJ2-7	.	TRBV19	TRBD2	TGTGCCAGTAGTCCCACTAGCGGGAGAATCGGCGAGCAGTACTTC	CASSPTSGRIGEQYF
TRBJ2-7	.	TRBV7-9	TRBD2	TGTGCCAGCAGCTTAGTTAGCGGGAGTTTCTCCTACGAGCAGTACTTC	CASSLVSGSFSYEQYF
TRBJ1-2	.	TRBV19	TRBD1	TGTGCCAGTAGTATCCCCGGGACAGGGAATGGCGGCTACACCTTC	CASSIPGTGNGGYTF
TRBJ1-2	few	TRBV29-1	.	TGCAGCGCGGCGGCGCAGGGAGGAGGCTACACCTTC	CSAAAQGGGYTF
TRBJ2-1	few	TRBV7-9	TRBD2	TGTGCCATCCCTCCTAGCGGGAGGGCCTGGGATGAGCAGTTCTTC	CAIPPSGRAWDEQFF
TRBJ1-1	.	TRBV28	.	TGTGCCAGCAGTACTCCTTTGCGACCCCGGAGGACTTTCTTT	CASSTPLRPRRTFF
TRBJ1-1	.	TRBV28	.	TGTGCCAGCAGTTTAGGGAGTGGCACTGAAGCTTTCTTT	CASSLGSGTEAFF
TRBJ1-1	.	TRBV7-9	.	TGTGCCAGCAGCTTCCACAGGGTTGGGACTGAAGCTTTCTTT	CASSFHRVGTEAFF
TRBJ1-1	.	TRBV6-6	TRBD1	TGTGCCAGCAGTTTTCGACAGGGTGGCACTGAAGCTTTCTTT	CASSFRQGGTEAFF
TRBJ1-5	.	TRBV28	.	TGTGCCAGCAGTTCGGGGTACAATCAGCCCCAGCATTTT	CASSSGYNQPQHF
TRBJ1-2	.	TRBV5-1	TRBD1	TGCGCCAGCAGCTTGGCCAGGGGGACAGGAGAGAATGGCTACACCTTC	CASSLARGTGENGYTF
TRBJ2-3	.	TRBV5-4	TRBD2	TGTGCCAGCAGCTTGTACGGCGGGAGGGGCCCAGATACGCAGTATTTT	CASSLYGGRGPDTQYF
TRBJ2-7	.	TRBV7-9	TRBD1	TGTGCCAGCAGCCAAGGACAGGGACGGTACGAGCAGTACTTC	CASSQGQGRYEQYF
TRBJ2-7	once	TRBV19	TRBD2	TGTGCCAGTAGTATCTGGGTAGCGGGAGTGCGGGAGCAGTACTTC	CASSIWVAGVREQYF
TRBJ2-7	.	TRBV7-2	TRBD1	TGTGCCAGCAGCCGGAACAGGGGCTACGAGCAGTACTTC	CASSRNRGYEQYF
TRBJ2-7	.	TRBV10-3	.	TGTGCCATCAGTTTCGGGACATGGGACGAGCAGTACTTC	CAISFGTWDEQYF
TRBJ2-2	once	TRBV27	.	TGTGCCAGCAGTTTAAAGAAGGGAGGAGGGTTGACCGGGGAGCTGTTTTTT	CASSLKKGGGLTGELFF
TRBJ1-2	few	TRBV7-9	TRBD1	TGTGCCAGCAGCTTAGGAGGGGACAGGGGTCTGTATGGCTACACCTTC	CASSLGGDRGLYGYTF
TRBJ2-7	.	TRBV11-2	.	TGTGCCAGCAGCTTAGCAGGGGCCTACGAGCAGTACTTC	CASSLAGAYEQYF
TRBJ2-3	few	TRBV4-2	TRBD1	TGTGCCAGCAGCCAACTTAATAGCGGACAGGGCGGCACAGATACGCAGTATTTT	CASSQLNSGQGGTDTQYF
TRBJ2-2	.	TRBV28	TRBD2	TGTGCCAGCAGTTTAAGTTCTAGCGGGAGCGGGTGGGAGCTGTTTTTT	CASSLSSSGSGWELFF
TRBJ1-3	once	TRBV6-5	.	TGTGCCAGCAGAGCTGACAGGACCTCTGGAAACACCATATATTTT	CASRADRTSGNTIYF